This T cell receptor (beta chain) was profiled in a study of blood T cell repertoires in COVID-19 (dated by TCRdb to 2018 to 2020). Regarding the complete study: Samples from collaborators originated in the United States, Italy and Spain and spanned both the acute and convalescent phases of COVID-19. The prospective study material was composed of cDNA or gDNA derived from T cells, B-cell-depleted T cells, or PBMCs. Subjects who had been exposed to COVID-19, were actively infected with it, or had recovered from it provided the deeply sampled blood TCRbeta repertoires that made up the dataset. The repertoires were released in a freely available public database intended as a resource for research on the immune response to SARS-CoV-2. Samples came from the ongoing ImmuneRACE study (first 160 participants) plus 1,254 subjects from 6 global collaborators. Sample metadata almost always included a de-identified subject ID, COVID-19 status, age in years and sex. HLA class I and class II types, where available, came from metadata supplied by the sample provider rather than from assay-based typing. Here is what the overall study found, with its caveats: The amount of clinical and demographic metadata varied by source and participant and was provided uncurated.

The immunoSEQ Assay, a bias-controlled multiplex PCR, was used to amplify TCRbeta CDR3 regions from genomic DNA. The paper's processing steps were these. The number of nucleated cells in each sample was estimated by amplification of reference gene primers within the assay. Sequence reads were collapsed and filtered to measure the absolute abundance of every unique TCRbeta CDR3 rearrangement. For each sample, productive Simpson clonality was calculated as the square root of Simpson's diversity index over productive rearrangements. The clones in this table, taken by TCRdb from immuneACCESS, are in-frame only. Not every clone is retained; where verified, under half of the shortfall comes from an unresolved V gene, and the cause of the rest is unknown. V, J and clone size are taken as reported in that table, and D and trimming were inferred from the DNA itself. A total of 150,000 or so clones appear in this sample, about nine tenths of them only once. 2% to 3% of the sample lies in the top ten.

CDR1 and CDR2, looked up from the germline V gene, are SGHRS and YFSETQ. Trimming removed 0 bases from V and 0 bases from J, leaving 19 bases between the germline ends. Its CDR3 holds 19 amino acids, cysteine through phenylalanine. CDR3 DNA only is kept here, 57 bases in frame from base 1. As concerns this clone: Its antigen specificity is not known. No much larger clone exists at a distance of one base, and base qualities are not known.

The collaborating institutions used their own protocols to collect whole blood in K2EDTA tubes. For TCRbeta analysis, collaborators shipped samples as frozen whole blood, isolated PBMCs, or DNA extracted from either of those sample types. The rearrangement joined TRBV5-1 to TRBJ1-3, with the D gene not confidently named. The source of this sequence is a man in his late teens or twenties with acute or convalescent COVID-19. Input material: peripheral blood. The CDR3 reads CASSLASRSLSSSGNTIYF. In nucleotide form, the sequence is TGCGCCAGCAGCTTGGCATCGAGAAGCCTGAGTAGCTCTGGAAACACCATATATTTT. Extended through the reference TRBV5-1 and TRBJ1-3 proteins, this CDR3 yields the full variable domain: KAGVTQTPRYLIKTRGQQVTLSCSPISGHRSVSWYQQTPGQGLQFLFEYFSETQRNKGNFPGRFSGRQFSNSRSEMNVSTLELGDSALYLCASSLASRSLSSSGNTIYFGEGSWLTVV.